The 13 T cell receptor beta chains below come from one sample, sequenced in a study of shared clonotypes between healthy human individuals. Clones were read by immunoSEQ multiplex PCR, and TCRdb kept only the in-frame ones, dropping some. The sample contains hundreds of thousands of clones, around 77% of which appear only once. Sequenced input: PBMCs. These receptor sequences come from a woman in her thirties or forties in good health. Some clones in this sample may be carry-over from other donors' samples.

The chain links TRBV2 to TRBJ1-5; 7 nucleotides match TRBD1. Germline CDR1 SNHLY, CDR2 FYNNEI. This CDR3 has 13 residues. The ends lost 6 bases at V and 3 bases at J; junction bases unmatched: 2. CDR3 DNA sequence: TGTGCCAGCAGGGGACAGCACAATCAGCCCCAGCATTTT. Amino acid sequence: CASRGQHNQPQHF.

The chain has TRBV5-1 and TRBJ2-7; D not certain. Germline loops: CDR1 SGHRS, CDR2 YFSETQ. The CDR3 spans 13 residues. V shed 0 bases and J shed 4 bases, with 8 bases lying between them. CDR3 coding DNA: TGCGCCAGCAGCTTGGCCCCTGAATACGAGCAGTACTTC. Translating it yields CASSLAPEYEQYF.

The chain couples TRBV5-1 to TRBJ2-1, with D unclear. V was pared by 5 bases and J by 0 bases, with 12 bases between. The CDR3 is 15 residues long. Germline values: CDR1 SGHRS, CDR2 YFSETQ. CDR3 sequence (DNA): TGCGCCAGCAGTCCAGAGCTGAGCTCCTACAATGAGCAGTTCTTC. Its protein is CASSPELSSYNEQFF. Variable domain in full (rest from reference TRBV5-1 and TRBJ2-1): KAGVTQTPRYLIKTRGQQVTLSCSPISGHRSVSWYQQTPGQGLQFLFEYFSETQRNKGNFPGRFSGRQFSNSRSEMNVSTLELGDSALYLCASSPELSSYNEQFFGPGTRLTVL.

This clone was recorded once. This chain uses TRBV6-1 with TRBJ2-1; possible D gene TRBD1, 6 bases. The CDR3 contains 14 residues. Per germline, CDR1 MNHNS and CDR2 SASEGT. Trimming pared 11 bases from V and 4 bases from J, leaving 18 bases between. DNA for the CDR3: TGTGCCGGGGCCCCCGGGACACCTTACAATGAGCAGTTCTTC. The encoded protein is CAGAPGTPYNEQFF.

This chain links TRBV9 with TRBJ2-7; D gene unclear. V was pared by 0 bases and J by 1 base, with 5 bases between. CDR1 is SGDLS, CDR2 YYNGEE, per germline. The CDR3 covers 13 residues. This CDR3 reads CASSVDESYEQYF. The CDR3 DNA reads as TGTGCCAGCAGCGTAGACGAATCCTACGAGCAGTACTTC.

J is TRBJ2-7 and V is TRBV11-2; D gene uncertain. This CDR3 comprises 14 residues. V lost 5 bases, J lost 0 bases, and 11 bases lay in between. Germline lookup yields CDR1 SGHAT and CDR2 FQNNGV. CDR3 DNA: TGTGCCAGCAGCCGATGGGCACGCTCCTACGAGCAGTACTTC. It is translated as CASSRWARSYEQYF.

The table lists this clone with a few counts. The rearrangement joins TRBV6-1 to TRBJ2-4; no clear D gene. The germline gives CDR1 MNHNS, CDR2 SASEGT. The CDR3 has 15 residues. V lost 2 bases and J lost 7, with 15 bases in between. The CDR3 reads CASSEMLPAGNIQYF. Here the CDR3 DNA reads TGTGCCAGCAGTGAAATGCTGCCGGCTGGGAACATTCAGTACTTC.

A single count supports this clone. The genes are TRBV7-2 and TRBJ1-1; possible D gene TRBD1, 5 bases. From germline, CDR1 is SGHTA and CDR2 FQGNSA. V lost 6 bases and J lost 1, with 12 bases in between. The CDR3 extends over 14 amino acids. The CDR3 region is CASRLTGPNTEAFF. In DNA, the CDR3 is TGTGCCAGCAGACTCACAGGCCCGAACACTGAAGCTTTCTTT.

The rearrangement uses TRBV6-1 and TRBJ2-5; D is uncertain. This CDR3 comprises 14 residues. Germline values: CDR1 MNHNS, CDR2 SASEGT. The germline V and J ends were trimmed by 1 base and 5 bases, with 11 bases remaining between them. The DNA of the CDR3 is TGTGCCAGCAGTGAAGTAACTCCCGGGGAGACCCAGTACTTC. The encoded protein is CASSEVTPGETQYF.

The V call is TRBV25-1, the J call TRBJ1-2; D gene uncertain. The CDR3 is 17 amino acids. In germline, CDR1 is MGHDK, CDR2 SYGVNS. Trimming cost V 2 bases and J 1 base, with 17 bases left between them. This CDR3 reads CASSEGGWQPNNYGYTF. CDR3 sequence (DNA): TGTGCCAGCAGTGAAGGCGGTTGGCAGCCGAATAACTATGGCTACACCTTC.

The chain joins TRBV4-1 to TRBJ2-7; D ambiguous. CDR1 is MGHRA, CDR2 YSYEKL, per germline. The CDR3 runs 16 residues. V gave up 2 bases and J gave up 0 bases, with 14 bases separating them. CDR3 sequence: CASSQFPLGSSYEQYF. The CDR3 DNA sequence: TGCGCCAGCAGCCAATTTCCTCTAGGTTCCTCCTACGAGCAGTACTTC.

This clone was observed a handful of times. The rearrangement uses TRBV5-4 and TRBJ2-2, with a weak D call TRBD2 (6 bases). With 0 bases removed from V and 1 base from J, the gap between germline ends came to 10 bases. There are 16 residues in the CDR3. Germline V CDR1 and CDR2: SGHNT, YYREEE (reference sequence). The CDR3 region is CASSLGARENTGELFF. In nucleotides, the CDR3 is TGTGCCAGCAGCTTGGGGGCGCGGGAGAACACCGGGGAGCTGTTTTTT.

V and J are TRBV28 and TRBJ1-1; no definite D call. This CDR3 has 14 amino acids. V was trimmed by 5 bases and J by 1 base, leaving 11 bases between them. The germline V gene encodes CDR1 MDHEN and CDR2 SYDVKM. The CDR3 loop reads CASSQSRGNTEAFF. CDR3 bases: TGTGCCAGCAGTCAATCACGGGGGAACACTGAAGCTTTCTTT.